The rows below give T cell receptor beta chains drawn from one sample of a study of OX40 agonist ivuxolimab in advanced cancers. Profiled with immunoSEQ multiplex PCR; TCRdb holds only in-frame clones, not every one. The data show around 20,000 clones, about nine tenths seen once. Source: CD4+ or CD8+ T cells sorted from blood, taken in a trial of the OX40 agonist ivuxolimab. The receptors were sampled from an adult with an advanced solid tumor such as melanoma, head and neck, liver or kidney cancer. The CDR3 runs from the conserved cysteine through the conserved F or W. A D gene is named only where the DNA matches it firmly. Where a row states a size, it is once, few, many or the class of an expanded clone; other rows omit it.

j_call v_call clone_size d_call cdr3_aa cdr3_nt
TRBJ2-5 TRBV9 - - CASSPAPEGTQYF TGTGCCAGCAGCCCAGCCCCGGAAGGGACCCAGTACTTC
TRBJ2-2 TRBV19 - - CASSYNTGELFF TGTGCCAGTAGTTATAACACCGGGGAGCTGTTTTTT
TRBJ2-7 TRBV11-2 - TRBD2 CASSLGLAGGYEQYF TGTGCCAGCAGCTTAGGTCTAGCGGGAGGCTACGAGCAGTACTTC
TRBJ2-1 TRBV11-2 - TRBD2 CASSIFSGRARAEQFF TGTGCCAGCAGCATTTTTAGCGGGAGGGCACGTGCTGAGCAGTTCTTC
TRBJ2-1 TRBV11-2 - - CASSLLTGEYNEQFF TGTGCCAGCAGCCTTTTGACGGGAGAGTACAATGAGCAGTTCTTC
TRBJ1-6 TRBV9 - - CASSATGHLNSPLHF TGTGCCAGCAGCGCCACGGGTCATCTTAATTCACCCCTCCACTTT
TRBJ2-7 TRBV2 - - CASIGHEQYF TGTGCCAGCATCGGTCACGAGCAGTACTTC
TRBJ1-6 TRBV13 - - CASSDRRLPLHF TGTGCCAGCAGCGACCGCAGGTTACCCCTCCACTTT
TRBJ2-1 TRBV4-2 - - CASTTGLNLYNEQFF TGTGCCAGCACCACGGGACTCAACCTTTACAATGAGCAGTTCTTC
TRBJ2-1 TRBV5-8 once - CASSHHSERGNEQFF TGTGCCAGCAGCCACCATTCGGAGAGAGGCAATGAGCAGTTCTTC
TRBJ2-7 TRBV11-2 - - CASSLGASYEQYF TGTGCCAGCAGCTTAGGTGCCTCCTACGAGCAGTACTTC
TRBJ2-7 TRBV6-5 - - CASSPQTFPSYEQYF TGTGCCAGCAGCCCTCAAACCTTTCCTTCCTACGAGCAGTACTTC
TRBJ1-5 TRBV28 - - CASILRGVGNQPQHF TGTGCCAGCATCTTACGGGGGGTGGGCAATCAGCCCCAGCATTTT
TRBJ1-3 TRBV9 once - CASRSGRGNTIYF TGTGCCAGCAGGAGTGGGCGAGGAAACACCATATATTTT
TRBJ1-5 TRBV6-5 - TRBD1 CATGQGVSQPQHF TGTGCCACAGGACAGGGGGTTAGTCAGCCCCAGCATTTT
TRBJ2-1 TRBV7-2 once - CASSLGYYNEQFF TGTGCCAGCAGCTTAGGATACTACAATGAGCAGTTCTTC